This T cell receptor (beta chain) is from a study of blood T cell repertoires in COVID-19. Overall study context: Spain, Italy and the United States supplied samples that represented acute and convalescent COVID-19.

The CDR3 is 13 residues long. V lost 7 bases, J lost 9 bases, and 16 bases lay in between. Measured with immunoSEQ multiplex PCR; TCRdb has only the in-frame clones, and not every one. The repertoire has about 300,000 clones, 85% to 90% of them found once; the top ten carry approximately 2%. The sample consisted of peripheral blood. The clonotype was recovered from a woman aged 30 to 39 with COVID-19, enrolled during active disease. J is TRBJ2-1 and V is TRBV12-3 or TRBV12-4, with D tentatively TRBD2 (6 bases). The CDR3 region has the DNA TGTGCCAGCACCCCGGGCCGGGAGACTGAGCAGTTCTTC. It encodes CASTPGRETEQFF.